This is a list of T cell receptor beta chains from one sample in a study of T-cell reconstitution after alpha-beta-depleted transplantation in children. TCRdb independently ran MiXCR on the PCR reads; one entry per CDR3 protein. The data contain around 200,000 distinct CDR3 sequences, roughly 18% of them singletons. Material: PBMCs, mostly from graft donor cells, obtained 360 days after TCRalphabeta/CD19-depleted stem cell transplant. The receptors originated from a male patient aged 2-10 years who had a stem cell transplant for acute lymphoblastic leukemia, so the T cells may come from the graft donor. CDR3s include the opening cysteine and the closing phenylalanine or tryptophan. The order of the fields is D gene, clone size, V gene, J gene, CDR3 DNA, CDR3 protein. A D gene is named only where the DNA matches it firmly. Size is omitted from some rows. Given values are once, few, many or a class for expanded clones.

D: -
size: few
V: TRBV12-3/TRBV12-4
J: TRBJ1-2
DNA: TGTGCCAGCAGCCTAGGGGAGGGCTATGGCTACACCTTC
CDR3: CASSLGEGYGYTF

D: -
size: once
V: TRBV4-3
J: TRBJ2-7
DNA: TGCGCCAGCAGCCAAGGTCAGGGGGCGGGGGTGTGGGAGCAGTACTTC
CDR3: CASSQGQGAGVWEQYF

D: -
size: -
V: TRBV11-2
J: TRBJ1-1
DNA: TGTGCCAGCAGCTTAGTAGGGTCGCGGGGCATCGGGAACACTGAAGCTTTCTTT
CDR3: CASSLVGSRGIGNTEAFF

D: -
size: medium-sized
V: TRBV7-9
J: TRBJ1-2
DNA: TGTGCCAGCAGCTTAATTCAGGGTGATAACTATGGCTACACCTTC
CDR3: CASSLIQGDNYGYTF

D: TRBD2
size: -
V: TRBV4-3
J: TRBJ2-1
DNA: TGCGCCAGCAGCCAAGAAGGCGGGAGGGCCTACAATGAGCAGTTCTTC
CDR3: CASSQEGGRAYNEQFF

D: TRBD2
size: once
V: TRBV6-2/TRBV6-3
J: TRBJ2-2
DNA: TGTGCCAGCAGTTACTCGCGCGGGAGTGCGAACACCGGGGAGCTGTTTTTT
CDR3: CASSYSRGSANTGELFF

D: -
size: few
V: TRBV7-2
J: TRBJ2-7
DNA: TGTGCCAGCAGCATTACCGGGACATCTTACGAGCAGTACTTC
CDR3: CASSITGTSYEQYF

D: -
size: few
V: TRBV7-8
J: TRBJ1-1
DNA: TGTGCCAGCAGCTTAGGAAGGACGAACACTGAAGCTTTCTTT
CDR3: CASSLGRTNTEAFF

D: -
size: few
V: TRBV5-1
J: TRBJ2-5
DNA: TGCGCCAGCAGATTTAGGGAAGGGACCCAGTACTTC
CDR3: CASRFREGTQYF

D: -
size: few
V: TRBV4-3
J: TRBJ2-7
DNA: TGCGCCAGCAGCCAACAGACAGGTGTGACCTACGAGCAGTACTTC
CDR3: CASSQQTGVTYEQYF

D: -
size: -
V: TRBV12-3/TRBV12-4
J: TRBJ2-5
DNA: TGTGCCAGCAGTTTACTCGGGGGCGAGGGGGTAAAGACCCAGTACTTC
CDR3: CASSLLGGEGVKTQYF

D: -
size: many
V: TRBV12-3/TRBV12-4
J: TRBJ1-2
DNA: TGTGCCAGCAGTTTAGTCACCCGTGACTATGGCTACACCTTC
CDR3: CASSLVTRDYGYTF

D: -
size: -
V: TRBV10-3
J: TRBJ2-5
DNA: TGTGCCATCAGTGAGTCAGGTCTGGTGGAGACCCAGTACTTC
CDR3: CAISESGLVETQYF

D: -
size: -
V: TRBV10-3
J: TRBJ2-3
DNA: TGTGCCGGTGGGGCCACAGATACGCAGTATTTT
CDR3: CAGGATDTQYF

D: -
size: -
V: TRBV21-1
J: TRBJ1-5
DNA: TGTGCCAGCGGGACAGGGCCCCTACAGGATAGCAATCAGCCCCAGCATTTT
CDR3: CASGTGPLQDSNQPQHF

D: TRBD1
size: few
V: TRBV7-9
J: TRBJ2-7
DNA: TGTGCCAGCAGCTCCACAGGGGAACGGGGCGAGCAGTACTTC
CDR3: CASSSTGERGEQYF

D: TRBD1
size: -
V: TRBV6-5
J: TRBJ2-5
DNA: TGTGCCAGCAGTTACTCGAGGGACAGGGGGCAAGAGACCCAGTACTTC
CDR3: CASSYSRDRGQETQYF

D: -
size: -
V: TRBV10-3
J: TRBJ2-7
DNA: TGTGCCATCCAAAGCTCCTACGAGCAGTACTTC
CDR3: CAIQSSYEQYF

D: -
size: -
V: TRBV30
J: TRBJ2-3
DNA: TGTGCCTGGAGCGTGGGGGAAGATACGCAGTATTTT
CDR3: CAWSVGEDTQYF

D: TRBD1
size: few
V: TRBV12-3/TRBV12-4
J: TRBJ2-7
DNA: TGTGCCAGCAGCTGGGGAATCGGGACAGGGAACCACGAGCAGTACTTC
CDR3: CASSWGIGTGNHEQYF

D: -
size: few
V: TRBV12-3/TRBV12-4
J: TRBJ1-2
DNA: TGTGCCAGCAGTTTGGCAGGGTCGGCTGGCTACACCTTC
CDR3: CASSLAGSAGYTF